The rows below give T cell receptor beta chains drawn from one sample of a study of blood T cell repertoires in COVID-19. Using immunoSEQ multiplex PCR, the repertoire was profiled, and TCRdb retains in-frame clones only, with some absent. Of approximately 400,000 clones listed, more than 85% were seen once; the top ten hold roughly 0.9%. Sequences were obtained from PBMCs or T cells enriched from blood (not recorded which). These receptors originate from a woman aged 40 to 50 who had been exposed to COVID-19. Each CDR3 is given with its conserved first and last residue. A D gene is named only where the DNA matches it firmly. Clone sizes are given selectively: once, few, many, or a class where the clone is expanded.

>TRBJ2-1|TRBD1|.|TRBV5-1
CASSSGQGAYNEQFF
TGCGCCAGCAGCTCCGGACAGGGAGCCTACAATGAGCAGTTCTTC
>TRBJ2-2|.|once|TRBV4-3
CASSKDFGFTGELFF
TGCGCCAGCAGCAAAGATTTCGGGTTCACCGGGGAGCTGTTTTTT
>TRBJ1-6|.|.|TRBV7-3
CASSRQNSPLHF
TGTGCCAGCAGCCGACAGAATTCACCCCTCCACTTT
>TRBJ1-3|TRBD1|few|TRBV7-2
CASSQKQGISGNTIYF
TGTGCCAGCAGCCAGAAACAGGGGATCTCTGGAAACACCATATATTTT
>TRBJ2-1|.|.|TRBV19
CASSMGQDNEQFF
TGTGCCAGTAGTATGGGTCAGGACAATGAGCAGTTCTTC
>TRBJ2-3|TRBD2|.|TRBV18
CASSPTSAGGGDTQYF
TGTGCCAGCTCACCTACCTCAGCGGGAGGGGGTGATACGCAGTATTTT
>TRBJ1-2|.|.|TRBV3-1/TRBV3-2
CASSQGGGSEVGGYTF
TGTGCCAGCAGCCAAGGCGGAGGCAGCGAGGTAGGCGGCTACACCTTC
>TRBJ1-2|TRBD1|.|TRBV10-3
CAISSGGDYGYTF
TGTGCCATCAGCTCAGGGGGCGACTATGGCTACACCTTC
>TRBJ2-5|.|.|TRBV7-3
CASSLLPTAAQETQYF
TGTGCCAGCAGCTTACTGCCTACGGCGGCCCAAGAGACCCAGTACTTC
>TRBJ1-5|.|.|TRBV29-1
CSVGGSGDNQPQHF
TGCAGCGTTGGAGGGTCTGGCGACAATCAGCCCCAGCATTTT
>TRBJ1-4|.|.|TRBV15
CATSRDRSSEKLFF
TGTGCCACCAGCAGAGATCGGTCAAGCGAAAAACTGTTTTTT
>TRBJ2-7|.|.|TRBV5-6
CASRYAGRNEQYF
TGTGCCAGCAGATACGCGGGGAGGAACGAGCAGTACTTC
>TRBJ2-1|TRBD2|.|TRBV25-1
CASSEESSGRLSEQFF
TGTGCCAGCAGTGAAGAGTCTAGCGGGAGATTAAGTGAGCAGTTCTTC
>TRBJ1-4|TRBD1|.|TRBV6-5
CASRKGQGEWEKLFF
TGTGCCAGCAGGAAGGGTCAGGGGGAGTGGGAAAAACTGTTTTTT
>TRBJ1-1|.|.|TRBV11-2
CASSLDRYRTEAFF
TGTGCCAGCAGCTTAGATCGCTACAGAACTGAAGCTTTCTTT
>TRBJ1-2|.|.|TRBV19
CASSISAGRFSGYTF
TGTGCCAGTAGTATTTCGGCAGGGCGATTCTCTGGCTACACCTTC
>TRBJ1-2|.|.|TRBV12-3/TRBV12-4
CASSLKGYGYTF
TGTGCCAGCAGCCTCAAGGGGTATGGCTACACCTTC
>TRBJ2-3|TRBD1|once|TRBV6-2/TRBV6-3
CASSSGGPGQYTQYF
TGTGCCAGCAGCTCAGGGGGCCCTGGGCAGTATACGCAGTATTTT
>TRBJ1-1|.|.|TRBV11-2
CASSLGGQNTEAFF
TGTGCCAGCAGCTTAGGTGGCCAGAACACTGAAGCTTTCTTT
>TRBJ2-1|TRBD2|.|TRBV19
CASSIDPSGRINKPNEQFF
TGTGCCAGTAGTATAGATCCGAGCGGGAGAATCAATAAGCCCAATGAGCAGTTCTTC
>TRBJ2-7|TRBD1|.|TRBV6-5
CASRRQGPYEQYF
TGTGCCAGCAGGCGACAGGGGCCCTACGAGCAGTACTTC
>TRBJ2-3|TRBD2|.|TRBV10-2
CASSERVTSGRGDTQYF
TGCGCCAGCAGTGAGAGGGTGACTAGCGGGAGGGGAGATACGCAGTATTTT
>TRBJ2-2|.|.|TRBV2
CASSSDSLIGELFF
TGTGCCAGCAGTTCTGACTCCCTGATCGGGGAGCTGTTTTTT
>TRBJ1-4|.|.|TRBV7-9
CASSPGQTTNEKLFF
TGTGCCAGCAGCCCTGGACAGACAACTAATGAAAAACTGTTTTTT
>TRBJ2-5|.|.|TRBV7-6
CASSLGYQGQETQYF
TGTGCCAGCAGCTTAGGTTACCAGGGCCAAGAGACCCAGTACTTC
>TRBJ1-1|.|.|TRBV27
CASSSLGGRTEAFF
TGTGCCAGCAGCTCACTGGGGGGGCGGACTGAAGCTTTCTTT
>TRBJ2-2|TRBD2|.|TRBV10-2
CASLTSGGLTANTGELFF
TGCGCCAGTCTGACTAGCGGGGGATTAACCGCGAACACCGGGGAGCTGTTTTTT
>TRBJ1-4|TRBD1|.|TRBV27
CASSQRAGQGNEKLFF
TGTGCCAGCAGTCAAAGGGCGGGACAGGGAAACGAAAAACTGTTTTTT
>TRBJ1-2|.|.|TRBV3-1/TRBV3-2
CASSQDTGLREANYGYTF
TGTGCCAGCAGCCAAGATACGGGTCTCAGGGAAGCTAACTATGGCTACACCTTC
>TRBJ2-5|.|.|TRBV7-6
CASSSPTGGNAVSQETQYF
TGTGCCAGCAGCTCCCCAACTGGTGGCAATGCGGTTTCCCAGGAGACCCAGTACTTC
>TRBJ2-7|TRBD1|.|TRBV4-1
CASRRETGTGVSESYEQYF
TGCGCCAGCAGGCGTGAGACCGGGACAGGGGTTAGTGAGTCCTACGAGCAGTACTTC
>TRBJ2-7|TRBD2|.|TRBV15
CATSPGLVNYEQYF
TGTGCCACCAGCCCGGGACTAGTCAACTACGAGCAGTACTTC
>TRBJ2-1|TRBD2|.|TRBV29-1
CSVEGGDSGEAEQFF
TGCAGCGTTGAAGGTGGGGATAGCGGGGAGGCCGAGCAGTTCTTC
>TRBJ2-1|TRBD2|once|TRBV4-3
CASSQPRGDLAAYNEQFF
TGCGCCAGCAGCCAGCCTAGGGGCGACCTAGCGGCCTACAATGAGCAGTTCTTC
>TRBJ1-6|.|.|TRBV15
CATSRDKGGGSSYNSPLHF
TGTGCCACCAGCAGAGATAAAGGCGGTGGGAGCTCCTATAATTCACCCCTCCACTTT
>TRBJ1-3|.|.|TRBV3-1/TRBV3-2
CASSSRPPGQAGNTIYF
TGTGCCAGCAGCTCGCGACCGCCGGGACAAGCAGGAAACACCATATATTTT
>TRBJ2-1|.|.|TRBV6-5
CASSYSGASSYNEQFF
TGTGCCAGCAGTTACTCGGGGGCGAGCTCCTACAATGAGCAGTTCTTC
>TRBJ1-6|.|.|TRBV19
CASSWPNSPLHF
TGTGCCAGTAGTTGGCCAAATTCACCCCTCCACTTT
>TRBJ1-5|TRBD1|.|TRBV6-2/TRBV6-3
CASSYLGQGRQPQHF
TGTGCCAGCAGTTACTTGGGACAGGGTCGGCAGCCCCAGCATTTT
>TRBJ2-7|.|.|TRBV5-1
CASSSNTGQSYEQYF
TGCGCCAGCAGCTCTAATACCGGACAATCCTACGAGCAGTACTTC
>TRBJ2-1|TRBD1|.|TRBV24-1
CATSDTGGPWFF
TGTGCCACCAGTGACACAGGGGGCCCATGGTTCTTC
>TRBJ2-7|TRBD2|.|TRBV4-1
CASSQGTSGPPYEQYF
TGCGCCAGCAGCCAAGGGACTAGCGGTCCCCCCTACGAGCAGTACTTC
>TRBJ2-7|TRBD2|.|TRBV5-1
CASSPTSGGYEQYF
TGCGCCAGCAGCCCAACTAGCGGGGGCTACGAGCAGTACTTC
>TRBJ1-3|TRBD1|.|TRBV9
CASSLQDRRGNTIYF
TGTGCCAGCAGTCTACAGGACAGGAGAGGAAACACCATATATTTT
>TRBJ2-7|TRBD1|.|TRBV28
CASSLVQGEPDF
TGTGCCAGCAGTTTGGTTCAGGGGGAGCCAGACTTC
>TRBJ2-1|TRBD2|.|TRBV6-5
CASSSLAGGLYNEQFF
TGTGCCAGCAGTTCATTAGCGGGGGGGCTCTACAATGAGCAGTTCTTC
>TRBJ2-7|.|.|TRBV7-9
CASKPWRGRSYEQYF
TGTGCCAGCAAACCATGGAGGGGCAGGTCCTACGAGCAGTACTTC
>TRBJ2-3|TRBD2|.|TRBV3-1/TRBV3-2
CASSQDGGGGRDTQYF
TGTGCCAGCAGCCAAGATGGGGGGGGAGGTAGAGATACGCAGTATTTT
>TRBJ1-2|.|.|TRBV12-3/TRBV12-4
CASSSGLGGYTF
TGTGCCAGCAGCTCGGGACTAGGCGGCTACACCTTC
>TRBJ1-1|.|few|TRBV5-6
CASSFGGRATMNTEAFF
TGTGCCAGCAGCTTCGGCGGCAGGGCGACCATGAACACTGAAGCTTTCTTT
>TRBJ1-5|.|.|TRBV10-3
CAISEGGGNQPQHF
TGTGCCATCAGTGAGGGTGGAGGGAATCAGCCCCAGCATTTT
>TRBJ1-1|.|.|TRBV7-8
CASSSSHGPMNTEAFF
TGTGCCAGCAGCTCCAGTCATGGGCCCATGAACACTGAAGCTTTCTTT
>TRBJ1-3|.|.|TRBV5-1
CASTGSGNTIYF
TGCGCCAGCACGGGCTCTGGAAACACCATATATTTT
>TRBJ2-5|.|.|TRBV30
CAWGPSMETQYF
TGTGCCTGGGGGCCATCTATGGAGACCCAGTACTTC
>TRBJ2-1|TRBD1|.|TRBV6-5
CASNSDRGVRGEQFF
TGTGCCAGCAACTCCGACAGGGGAGTTAGGGGTGAGCAGTTCTTC
>TRBJ2-7|.|few|TRBV6-2/TRBV6-3
CASSYRDNYEQYF
TGTGCCAGCAGTTACCGGGACAACTACGAGCAGTACTTC
>TRBJ2-7|TRBD2|.|TRBV6-1
CASSERIGKERGGYEQYF
TGTGCCAGCAGTGAAAGGATAGGGAAGGAGCGGGGAGGCTACGAGCAGTACTTC